This T cell receptor (beta chain) was observed in a study of blood T cell repertoires in COVID-19 (dated by TCRdb to the early 2020s). For the wider study: Samples covering the acute and convalescent phases of COVID-19 were provided by collaborators in the United States, Italy and Spain. Sample metadata almost always included a de-identified subject ID, COVID-19 status, age in years and sex. The material from the prospective study consisted of cDNA or gDNA derived from T cells, B-cell-depleted T cells, or PBMCs. Samples were obtained from the ongoing ImmuneRACE study (first 160 participants) and from 1,254 subjects provided by 6 global collaborators. Where HLA class I and class II types were available, the types were taken from metadata supplied by the sample provider, not from assay-based typing. The repertoires were released in a freely available public database intended as a resource for research on the immune response to SARS-CoV-2. Subjects who had been exposed to COVID-19, were actively infected with it, or had recovered from it provided the deeply sampled blood TCRbeta repertoires that made up the dataset. On the study overall, not on this receptor specifically: The quantity of clinical and demographic metadata differed by source and by participant and was supplied without curation.

The collaborating institutions used their own protocols to collect whole blood in K2EDTA tubes. Collaborator samples were shipped for TCRbeta analysis as frozen whole blood, isolated PBMCs, or DNA extracted from either sample type. TCRbeta CDR3 regions were amplified from genomic DNA using the immunoSEQ Assay, a bias-controlled multiplex PCR. As for the original processing: Within the assay, amplification of reference gene primers was used to estimate how many nucleated cells each sample contained. To quantify the absolute abundance of each unique TCRbeta CDR3 rearrangement, sequence reads were collapsed and filtered. For each sample, productive Simpson clonality was calculated by taking the square root of Simpson's diversity index across productive rearrangements. TCRdb re-hosts the immuneACCESS table, in-frame sequences only. Its copies lack some clones; in the studies checked, an unresolved V gene accounts for under half of them, and the cause for the rest is not known. V and J calls and clone size are those listed in that table; D and trimming were worked out from the DNA. Here the sample has 60,000 to 70,000 clones; over 80% occur a single time. The ten largest clones add up to 7.3% of the sample.

From the cysteine through the phenylalanine, the CDR3 covers 19 amino acids. Solely the CDR3 DNA is kept, with 57 bases framed from the first base. Trimmed from V: 0 bases; trimmed from J: 1 base; junction bases lacking a gene match: 9. For CDR1 and CDR2, the germline V gene (reference sequence) lists GTSNPN and SVGIG. To note about this clone: Its recognized antigen is unknown. The input lacks base qualities; no much larger clone sits a single base away.

The sequence derives from a human donor in a cohort sampled during active COVID-19. This chain is built from TRBV30 and TRBJ2-6, with TRBD1 matching 10 junction bases. What was sequenced was peripheral blood. The CDR3 protein: CAWSVHGDRGSSGANVLTF. The bases are TGTGCCTGGAGTGTACACGGGGACAGGGGATCATCTGGGGCCAACGTCCTGACTTTC.